A single T cell receptor (beta chain) is shown here with its context. What it binds is unknown. Measured with immunoSEQ multiplex PCR; TCRdb has only the in-frame clones, and not every one. The sample shows tens of thousands of clones, less than 85% of them seen only once. This entry is derived from a study of a mutant IDH1 vaccine in newly diagnosed glioma. Study background: Beginning 4-6 weeks after radiotherapy alone, or with temozolomide cycles, vaccination took place.

This CDR3 is built from 15 residues. CDR1 and CDR2 (germline): SNHLY, FYNNEI. J lost 0 bases, V lost 4 bases, and 5 bases had no gene match. As to time point: week 47, end of study. The investigators gave 300 ug of mutant IDH1 20-mer peptide in each vaccine dose, together with topical imiquimod. All eight of the vaccinations patients received fell in weeks 1, 3, 5, 7, 11, 15, 19 and 23. In every donor, the tumor was a new WHO grade 3 or 4 IDH1-mutant, ATRX-lost astrocytoma. This sequence originates from a woman younger than 45 with glioma. Some clones in this sample may be carry-over from other donors' samples. The sample consisted of PBMCs, taken from a glioma patient whose treatment included an IDH1 peptide vaccine. The rearrangement links TRBV2 to TRBJ2-7; 8 nucleotides match TRBD2. The CDR3 bases are TGTGCCAGCAGTGGAGGCAGCGGGAGCTCCTACGAGCAGTACTTC. Its translation is CASSGGSGSSYEQYF.